This is a list of T cell receptor beta chains from one sample in a study of cytomegalovirus exposure and HLA in healthy donors. This table comes from immunoSEQ multiplex PCR, and its TCRdb copy is limited to in-frame clones, with some not included. The sample has under 250,000 clones, 70% to 80% seen once. Sequences were obtained from PBMCs. These receptor sequences come from a woman under 40 in good health and CMV-seropositive. CDR3s include the opening cysteine and the closing phenylalanine or tryptophan. Each record gives: V gene, clone size, CDR3 protein. Rows may omit the clone size; those that give it use once, few, many or a size class.

>TRBV2|.
CASSSRTGVYNNEQFF
>TRBV4-3|few
CASSQDFIATGATAEQFF
>TRBV6-1|.
CASTPGQGPYEQYF
>TRBV29-1|.
CSVFDRVGYGYTF
>TRBV29-1|.
CSAPGEGDYGYTF
>TRBV27|.
CASSSGGAGETQYF
>TRBV4-3|.
CASSQSRDLSSYEQYF
>TRBV13|.
CASSPRYADTQYF
>TRBV5-5|once
CASRLDSNSPLHF
>TRBV7-9|.
CASSQGQGNEQYF
>TRBV14|.
CASSPTSDSYEQYF
>TRBV4-2|.
CASSQVGLADPGNEQFF
>TRBV29-1|.
CSVGTGGHEQYF
>TRBV5-8|once
CASRTYWGGPSEQFF
>TRBV14|few
CASSHTGTVYEQYF
>TRBV10-3|.
CAINRAGGQPQHF
>TRBV27|.
CASTLSPSNTGELFF
>TRBV18|.
CASSPGTGDEKLFF
>TRBV27|.
CASTRDPLAGTYEQYF
>TRBV11-2|.
CASSRTAISYEQYF
>TRBV5-5|.
CASSLAVGSYHGYTF
>TRBV27|once
CASSGSGVRNSPLHF
>TRBV7-6|.
CASTEGVRFGQPQHF
>TRBV5-1|.
CASSWGSGNTGELFF
>TRBV9|once
CASSDGQSGYGYTF
>TRBV11-3|.
CASSTPGLPREQFF
>TRBV5-1|.
CASSLVGGSDEQYF
>TRBV19|.
CASSIRGVLFF
>TRBV27|.
CASSLITSGINEQFF
>TRBV6-5|.
CASRRQSNNEKLFF
>TRBV6-1|few
CASSENYRGTYGYTF
>TRBV4-1|few
CASSQVAGVTYNEQFF
>TRBV5-1|few
CASSLEATSHNEQFF
>TRBV27|.
CASSLSRGNTEAFF
>TRBV7-2|.
CASSLGAGNTEAFF
>TRBV30|once
CAWRLGGLDTQYF
>TRBV9|few
CASSAGQVTNEKLFF
>TRBV29-1|few
CSGETESTGTLETQYF
>TRBV5-1|few
CASSLAPINSQPGELFF
>TRBV9|.
CASSVYTDTQYF
>TRBV10-3|.
CAISESTGGSYEQYF
>TRBV10-3|once
CAISESEGLSPYGYTF
>TRBV19|.
CASNGVGAEGVGKLFF
>TRBV5-5|few
CASSPTVSNQPQHF
>TRBV10-3|.
CAIKPSGGAETQYF
>TRBV5-4|.
CASSLRVAGGTGELFF
>TRBV30|few
CAWSRMRSGNTIYF
>TRBV7-2|.
CASSLVGRREKNEQYF
>TRBV7-9|few
CASSLDSGYTGELFF
>TRBV30|.
CAWRAGTGEEKLFF
>TRBV2|few
CASTRGGADGYTF
>TRBV2|.
CASTSGGRERWLTNEKLFF